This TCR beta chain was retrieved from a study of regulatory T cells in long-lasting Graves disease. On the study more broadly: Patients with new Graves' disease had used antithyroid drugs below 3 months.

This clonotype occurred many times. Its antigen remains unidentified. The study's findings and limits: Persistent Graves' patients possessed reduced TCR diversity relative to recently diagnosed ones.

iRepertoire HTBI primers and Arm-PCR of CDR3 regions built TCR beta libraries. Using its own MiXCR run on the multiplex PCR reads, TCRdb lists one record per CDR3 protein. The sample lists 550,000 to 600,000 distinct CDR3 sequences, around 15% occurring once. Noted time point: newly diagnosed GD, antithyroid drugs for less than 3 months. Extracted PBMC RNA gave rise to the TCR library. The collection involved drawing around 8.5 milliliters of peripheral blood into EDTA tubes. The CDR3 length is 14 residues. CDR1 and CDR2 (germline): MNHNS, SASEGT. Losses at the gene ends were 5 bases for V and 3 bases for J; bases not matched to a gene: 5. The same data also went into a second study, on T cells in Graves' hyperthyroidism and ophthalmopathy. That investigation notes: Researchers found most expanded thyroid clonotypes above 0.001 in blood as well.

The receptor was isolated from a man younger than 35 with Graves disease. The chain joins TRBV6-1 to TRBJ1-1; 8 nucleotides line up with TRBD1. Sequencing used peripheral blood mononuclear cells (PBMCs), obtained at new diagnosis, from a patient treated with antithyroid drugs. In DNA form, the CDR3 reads TGTGCCAGCAGTCCACAGGGGGGGTACACTGAAGCTTTCTTT. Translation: CASSPQGGYTEAFF.